This entry describes one T cell receptor (beta chain). No antigen is known for it. This sample stems from a study of shared clonotypes between healthy human individuals. Study results and caveats: Researchers found naive subsets generally carried larger estimated richness than memory subsets.

Profiled with immunoSEQ multiplex PCR; TCRdb holds only in-frame clones, not every one. The table includes over a million clones, around 98.5% detected once. This clonotype was sampled from a man aged 25 to 45 in good health. The specimen sequenced was naive CD4+ T cells sorted from blood. Subset specified: CD45RA+ positively selected.

The CDR3 DNA reads TGTGCCAGCAGCTTGTTCCCGGTTAACTACGAGCAGTACTTC. This translates into CASSLFPVNYEQYF. The gene calls are TRBV5-5 and TRBJ2-7; D unresolved. This CDR3 comprises 14 residues. Per germline, CDR1 SGHKS and CDR2 YYEKEE (reference sequence). Trimming cost V 1 base and J 3 bases, with 11 bases left between them.